Each of the 20 T cell receptor beta chains below was sequenced from the same sample in a study of blood T cells in healthy people across ages. Using a J-beta primer mix together with a sample-barcoded 5' primer, a second PCR was run for roughly 6 to 12 cycles. TCRdb reanalysed the 5' RACE reads using MiXCR and keeps one entry per CDR3 protein. The data show about 2 million distinct CDR3 sequences, around 48% seen once. The sample was blood. The source is a woman in her forties in good health.

This clonotype has just a few counts. The chain is built from TRBV2 and TRBJ2-1; 9 bases align to TRBD1. The CDR3 has 15 residues. Trimming cost V 7 bases and J 8 bases; bases outside gene matches: 12. CDR1 SNHLY and CDR2 FYNNEI come from the germline V gene. CDR3 nucleotides: TGTGCCAGCAATGGGCTACAGGGGGCTAGACATGAGCAGTTCTTC. It encodes CASNGLQGARHEQFF. Filled out from reference TRBV2 and TRBJ2-1, the complete variable domain reads EPEVTQTPSHQVTQMGQEVILRCVPISNHLYFYWYRQILGQKVEFLVSFYNNEISEKSEIFDDQFSVERPDGSNFTLKIRSTKLEDSAMYFCASNGLQGARHEQFFGPGTRLTVL.

This clonotype has only one observation. The chain carries TRBV18 and TRBJ1-6; no clear D gene. CDR3 length: 17 amino acids. V was trimmed by 6 bases and J by 0 bases, leaving 15 bases between them. CDR1 is KGHSH, CDR2 LQKENI, per germline. CDR3 coding DNA: TGTGCCAGCTCCCCCCAGATCGGAAGCTCCTATAATTCACCCCTCCACTTT. It translates to CASSPQIGSSYNSPLHF.

This chain uses TRBV20-1 with TRBJ2-7; tentative D call: TRBD2 (5 bases). Germline V gene data show CDR1 as DFQATT and CDR2 as SNEGSKA (reference sequence). Trimming removed 1 base from V and 3 bases from J, with 13 bases in between. This CDR3 has 14 amino acids. The CDR3 nucleotides are TGCAGTGCTAGAGTCGCGGGCTCGGGCTACGAGCAGTACTTC. It encodes CSARVAGSGYEQYF.

This rearrangement joins TRBV7-6 to TRBJ2-3, with D perhaps matching TRBD2 (5 bases). Germline CDR1 is SGHVS and CDR2 is FNYEAQ. Trimming stripped 5 bases from V and 8 bases from J, with 11 bases between. The CDR3 runs 12 residues. CDR3 DNA sequence: TGTGCCAGCAGCCGTTCTAGCCCTACGCAGTATTTT. Encoded protein: CASSRSSPTQYF.

In DNA, the CDR3 is TGTGCCAGCAGTCGGGAGGGGGGGCTTAATGAAAAACTGTTTTTT. This encodes CASSREGGLNEKLFF. V is TRBV12-3 or TRBV12-4 and J is TRBJ1-4; a weak D match, TRBD1 (6 bases). The CDR3 runs 15 residues. V lost 5 bases to trimming and J lost 4 bases, with 14 bases between them.

This clonotype was observed a handful of times. This sequence joins TRBV10-3 and TRBJ2-7; 8 bases fit TRBD2. Losses at the gene ends were 4 bases for V and 2 bases for J; bases not matched to a gene: 4. The CDR3 is 14 amino acids. Germline-derived CDR1 and CDR2 are ENHRY and SYGVKD. The CDR3 coding sequence is TGTGCCATCAGTGCGACTAGCGACCCCTACGAGCAGTACTTC. This gives the protein CAISATSDPYEQYF.

This CDR3 is CASSPIRAGIRDQPQHF. The CDR3 DNA reads TGTGCCAGCAGTCCGATACGGGCCGGCATTAGGGATCAGCCCCAGCATTTT. The chain recombines TRBV28 with TRBJ1-5; no firm D call. Germline V CDR1 and CDR2: MDHEN, SYDVKM. Trimming took 5 bases from V and 5 from J, leaving 22 bases between them. The CDR3 has 17 residues.

The rearrangement uses TRBV2 and TRBJ2-7; 7 bases agree with TRBD2. The CDR3 loop spans 13 amino acids. V shed 11 bases, J shed 7 bases, and the junction held 14 bases outside the gene matches. In germline, CDR1 is SNHLY, CDR2 FYNNEI. The CDR3 is CARLGAGYNEQYF. The CDR3 DNA is TGTGCCCGTCTGGGAGCGGGGTACAATGAGCAGTACTTC.

The chain employs TRBV15 and TRBJ2-4, with TRBD1 identical over 7 bases. The J call is in doubt because the DNA end fits TRBJ2-5 better. CDR1 LNHNV and CDR2 YYDKDF come from the germline V gene (reference sequence). There are 15 residues in the CDR3. In DNA form, the CDR3 reads TGTGCCACCAGCAGCTTACGGACAGGCCAAGAGACCCAGTACTTC. As protein: CATSSLRTGQETQYF.

The chain couples TRBV13 to TRBJ1-2; D gene unclear. This CDR3 is built from 15 residues. Trimming shortened V by 7 bases and J by 8 bases, and 23 bases separated the two germline ends. Per the germline V gene, CDR1 is PRHDT and CDR2 is FYEKMQ (reference sequence). Written as DNA, the CDR3 is TGTGCCAGCAACGACCGGGGAGGCGTGCGAGGAGGCTACACCTTC. Its translation is CASNDRGGVRGGYTF.

J is TRBJ1-1 and V is TRBV20-1; D might be TRBD1 (6 bases). The V end was cut by 2 bases, the J end by 4 bases, with 8 bases between. CDR1 is DFQATT and CDR2 is SNEGSKA in the germline V gene (reference sequence). The CDR3 extends over 12 amino acids. CDR3 amino acids: CSARKGGTEAFF. The CDR3 DNA sequence: TGCAGTGCTAGAAAAGGGGGCACTGAAGCTTTCTTT.

A single count supports this clonotype. The genes are TRBV29-1 and TRBJ2-5; 8 nucleotides align to TRBD2. The last part of the DNA fits TRBJ2-7 better; the J call may be wrong. Germline loops: CDR1 SQVTM, CDR2 ANQGSEA. This CDR3 spans 13 amino acids. CDR3 region: CSVKSLAADEQYF. Written as DNA, the CDR3 is TGCAGCGTGAAGTCACTAGCGGCGGACGAGCAGTACTTC.

The chain couples TRBV29-1 to TRBJ2-4; the D is unclear. V was trimmed by 2 bases and J by 0 bases, leaving 8 bases between them. The CDR3 runs 14 residues. CDR1 and CDR2 (germline): SQVTM, ANQGSEA. CDR3 nucleotides: TGCAGCGTTGAACTACAGCTAGCCAAAAACATTCAGTACTTC. It translates to CSVELQLAKNIQYF.

This clonotype was found a few times. This chain uses TRBV20-1 with TRBJ2-5; D gene unclear. This CDR3 is 11 amino acids long. Germline V lookup: CDR1 DFQATT, CDR2 SNEGSKA (reference sequence). V was pared by 3 bases and J by 4 bases, with 6 bases between. CDR3 protein: CSASPRETQYF. The CDR3 DNA reads TGCAGTGCTAGCCCCCGAGAGACCCAGTACTTC.

This rearrangement joins TRBV29-1 to TRBJ2-5, with D perhaps being TRBD1 or TRBD2 (5 bases each). Trimming cost V 4 bases and J 5 bases, with 14 bases left between them. This CDR3 comprises 13 residues. Germline V gene sequence: CDR1 SQVTM, CDR2 ANQGSEA. CDR3 protein: CSVGGTGMETQYF. The DNA for the CDR3 is TGCAGCGTTGGTGGGACGGGGATGGAGACCCAGTACTTC.

This clonotype has more than one count but fewer than ten. The gene calls are TRBV7-2 and TRBJ2-7; 7 bases are shared with TRBD1. Germline-derived CDR1 and CDR2 are SGHTA and FQGNSA. CDR3 length: 19 amino acids. V dropped 3 bases and J dropped 0; count of bases not matched to a gene: 17. CDR3 loop: CASSFLSFPRTGFSYEQYF. CDR3 bases: TGTGCCAGCAGCTTCCTCTCTTTCCCACGGACAGGATTCTCCTACGAGCAGTACTTC.

The V call is TRBV7-2, the J call TRBJ2-5; D might be TRBD1 (6 bases). V lost 5 bases, J lost 7 bases, and 11 bases lay in between. The CDR3 extends over 12 amino acids. Germline CDR1 SGHTA, CDR2 FQGNSA. CDR3 coding DNA: TGTGCCAGCAGCCCCATAGGGGGGACCCAGTACTTC. It codes for CASSPIGGTQYF.

In its sample, this clonotype was seen many times. An end of the junction differs from the germline gene, which may be a read error. The chain joins TRBV4-3 to TRBJ2-5; D unclear. The length of the CDR3 is 13 residues. Germline V gene data show CDR1 as LGHNA and CDR2 as YSLEER. Here the CDR3 reads CASSQALGETQYF. The CDR3 nucleotides read TGTGCCAGCAGCCAGGCCCTCGGGGAGACCCAGTACTTC.

This clonotype occurred a few times. The chain combines TRBV24-1 with TRBJ1-5, with D uncertain. V lost 2 bases and J 5 bases, leaving 15 bases between the germline ends. Looked up from germline, CDR1 is KGHDR and CDR2 is SFDVKD. This CDR3 contains 16 residues. This chain's CDR3 is CATSDYGIIIYQPQHF. The CDR3 DNA sequence: TGTGCCACCAGTGATTACGGCATCATCATCTATCAGCCCCAGCATTTT.

This sequence joins TRBV28 and TRBJ2-1; D gene unclear. Trimming took off 6 bases at V and 9 bases at J, with 9 bases between the two ends. CDR1 and CDR2 from the germline V gene are MDHEN and SYDVKM. The CDR3 spans 11 residues. CDR3 in amino acids: CASSIVSEQFF. In DNA, the CDR3 is TGTGCCAGCAGCATAGTGTCTGAGCAGTTCTTC.